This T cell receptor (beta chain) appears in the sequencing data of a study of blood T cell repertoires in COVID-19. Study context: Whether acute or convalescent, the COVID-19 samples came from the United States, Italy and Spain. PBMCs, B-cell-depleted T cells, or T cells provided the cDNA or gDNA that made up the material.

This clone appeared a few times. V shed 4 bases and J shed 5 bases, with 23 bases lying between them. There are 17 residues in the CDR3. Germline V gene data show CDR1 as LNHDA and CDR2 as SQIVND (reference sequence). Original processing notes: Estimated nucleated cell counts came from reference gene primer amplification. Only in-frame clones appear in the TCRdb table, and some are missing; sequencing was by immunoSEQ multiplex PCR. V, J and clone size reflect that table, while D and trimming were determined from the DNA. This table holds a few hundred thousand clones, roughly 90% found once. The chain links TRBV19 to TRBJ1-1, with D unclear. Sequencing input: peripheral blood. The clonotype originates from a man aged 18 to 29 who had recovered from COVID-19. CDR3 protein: CASSSDTAVQWKTEAFF. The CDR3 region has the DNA TGTGCCAGTAGTAGCGACACGGCAGTTCAGTGGAAGACTGAAGCTTTCTTT.